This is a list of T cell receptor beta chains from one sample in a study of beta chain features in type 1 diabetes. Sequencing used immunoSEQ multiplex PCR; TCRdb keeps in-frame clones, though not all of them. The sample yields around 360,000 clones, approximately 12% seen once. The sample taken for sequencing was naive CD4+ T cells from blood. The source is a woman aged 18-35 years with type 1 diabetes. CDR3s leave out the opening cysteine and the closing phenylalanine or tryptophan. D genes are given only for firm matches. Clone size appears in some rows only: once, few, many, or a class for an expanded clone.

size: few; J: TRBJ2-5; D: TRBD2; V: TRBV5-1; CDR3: ASSLELAGQQETQY
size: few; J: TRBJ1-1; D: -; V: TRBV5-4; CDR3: ASSLGARGTEAF
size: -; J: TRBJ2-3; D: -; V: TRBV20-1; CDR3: SARQGNTQY
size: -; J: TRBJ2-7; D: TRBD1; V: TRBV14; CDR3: ASSQLSGQGSYEQY
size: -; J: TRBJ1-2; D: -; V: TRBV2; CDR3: ASSEGREGGYT
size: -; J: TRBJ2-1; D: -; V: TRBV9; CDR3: ASSVEALGVYNEQF
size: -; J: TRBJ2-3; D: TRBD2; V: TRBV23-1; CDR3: ASRQIQGLAGATDTQY
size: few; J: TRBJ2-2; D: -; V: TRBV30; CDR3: AWTRTANTGELF
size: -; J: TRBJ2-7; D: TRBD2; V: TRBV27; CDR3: ASSGTREPPYEQY
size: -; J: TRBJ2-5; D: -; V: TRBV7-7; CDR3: ASSLVGVRETQY
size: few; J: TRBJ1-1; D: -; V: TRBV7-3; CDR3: ASSLTRGSITEAF
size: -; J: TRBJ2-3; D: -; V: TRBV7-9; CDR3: ASSFPPNTQY
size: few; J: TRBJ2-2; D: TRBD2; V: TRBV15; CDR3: ATSRVRARLAETGELF
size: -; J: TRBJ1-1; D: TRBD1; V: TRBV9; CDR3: ASSVGAGQGSTEAF
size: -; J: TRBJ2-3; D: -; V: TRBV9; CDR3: ASSVRQYTDTQY
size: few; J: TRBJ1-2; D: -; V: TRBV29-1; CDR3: SVELGAGSYGYT
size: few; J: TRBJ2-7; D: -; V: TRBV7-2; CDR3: ASSLEPREQY
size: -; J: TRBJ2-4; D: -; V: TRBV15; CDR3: ATKEAGKNIQY
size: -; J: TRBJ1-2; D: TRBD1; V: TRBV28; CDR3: ASSLSRGSGYT
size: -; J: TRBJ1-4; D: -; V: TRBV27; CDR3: ASSLSGRNEKLF
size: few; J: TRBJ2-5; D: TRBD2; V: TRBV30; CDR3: AWSGGGGTQY
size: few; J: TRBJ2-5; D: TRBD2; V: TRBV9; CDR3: ASSVGLAEETQY
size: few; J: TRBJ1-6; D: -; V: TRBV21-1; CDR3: ASSHPSMAGYCSPLH
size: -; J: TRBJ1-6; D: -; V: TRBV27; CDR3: ASSSPFAAANSPLH
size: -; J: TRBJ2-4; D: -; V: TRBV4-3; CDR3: ASSQDPVRSDIQY
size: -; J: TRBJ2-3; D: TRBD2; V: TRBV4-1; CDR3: ASSLSSGTSTDTQY
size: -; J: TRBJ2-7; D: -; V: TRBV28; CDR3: ASNTMGGYEQY
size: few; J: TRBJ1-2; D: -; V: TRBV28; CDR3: ASSLRDLLGYT
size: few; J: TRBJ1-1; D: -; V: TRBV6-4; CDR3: ASSTRENTEAF
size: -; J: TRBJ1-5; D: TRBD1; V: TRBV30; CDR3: AWTRGLGNQPQH
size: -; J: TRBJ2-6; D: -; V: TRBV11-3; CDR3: ASSPGGPGANVLT
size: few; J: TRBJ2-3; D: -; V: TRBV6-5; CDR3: ASSYSQVTDTQY
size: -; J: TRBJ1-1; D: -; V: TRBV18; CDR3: ASSLAGTDEAF
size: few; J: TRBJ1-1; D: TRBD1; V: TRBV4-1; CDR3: ASSHPPTGLKAF
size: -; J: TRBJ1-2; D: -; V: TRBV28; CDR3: ASSLGGVYGYT
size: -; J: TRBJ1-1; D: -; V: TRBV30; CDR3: AWSERASEAF
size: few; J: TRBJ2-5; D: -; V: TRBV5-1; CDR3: ASSLGGGSVIETQY
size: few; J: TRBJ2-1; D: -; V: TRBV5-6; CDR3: ASSLDYSNEQF
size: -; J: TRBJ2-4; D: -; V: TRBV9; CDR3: ASSVGGGALNIQY
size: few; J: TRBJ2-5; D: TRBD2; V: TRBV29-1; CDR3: SGLAGGRETQY
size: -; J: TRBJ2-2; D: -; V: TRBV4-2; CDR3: ASSQEGRTNTGELF
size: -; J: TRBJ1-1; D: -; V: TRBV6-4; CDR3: ASSENPRRRGDTEAF
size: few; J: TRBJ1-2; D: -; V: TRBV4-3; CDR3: ASSQAPQDAYGYT
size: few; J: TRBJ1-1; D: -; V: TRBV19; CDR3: ASSKQGISGNTEAF
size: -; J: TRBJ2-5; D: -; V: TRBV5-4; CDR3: ASSPVQGGTQY